These 28 T cell receptor beta chains share one sample of origin, sequenced in a study of OX40 agonist ivuxolimab in advanced cancers. Produced via immunoSEQ multiplex PCR; TCRdb's table is partial and in-frame only. The repertoire has about 80,000 clones, more than 75% of them found once; the top ten carry over 0.25%. Sequenced here: CD4+ or CD8+ T cells sorted from blood, sampled in a trial of the OX40 agonist ivuxolimab. The source is an adult with an advanced solid tumor such as melanoma, head and neck, liver or kidney cancer.

The gene calls are TRBV5-4 and TRBJ2-7; 10 bases agree with TRBD2. V lost 0 bases to trimming and J lost 2 bases; unmatched junction nucleotides: 8. Germline CDR1 SGHNT, CDR2 YYREEE (reference sequence). The CDR3 extends over 17 amino acids. The chain's CDR3 is CASSLAPSGSATYEQYF. The CDR3 nucleotides are TGTGCCAGCAGCTTGGCGCCTAGCGGGAGTGCCACCTACGAGCAGTACTTC.

CDR3 protein: CASSPPGLAGAGGEQFF. The CDR3 DNA sequence: TGTGCCAGCAGCCCCCCGGGACTAGCGGGAGCGGGGGGTGAGCAGTTCTTC. The rearrangement uses TRBV5-5 and TRBJ2-1; TRBD2 agrees at 14 bases. CDR3 length: 17 residues. Unmatched junction bases numbered 12, after V lost 4 bases and J lost 9 bases. CDR1 is SGHKS and CDR2 is YYEKEE in the germline V gene (reference sequence).

The chain recombines TRBV7-3 with TRBJ2-1; 7 bases match TRBD2. CDR3 length: 13 residues. V was clipped by 3 bases and J by 9 bases; unmatched bases: 5. The germline V gene encodes CDR1 SGHTA and CDR2 FQGTGA. The CDR3 spells CASSFRSGGEQFF. CDR3 nucleotides: TGTGCCAGCAGCTTCCGGTCGGGAGGTGAGCAGTTCTTC.

This clone has a single count. V gene TRBV29-1 combines with J gene TRBJ2-4; D not resolved. Germline V gives CDR1 SQVTM, CDR2 ANQGSEA. This CDR3 region has 13 residues. Trimming shortened V by 2 bases and J by 7 bases, and 12 bases separated the two germline ends. The CDR3 DNA follows: TGCAGCGTTGAAACCGGCATTCAGAACATTCAGTACTTC. As protein: CSVETGIQNIQYF.

This clone occurred once. CDR3 in amino acids: CASSENHSGNTIYF. In DNA form, the CDR3 reads TGTGCCAGCAGTGAAAATCACTCTGGAAACACCATATATTTT. The chain uses TRBV6-4 and TRBJ1-3, with no clear D. CDR3 length: 14 residues. Germline V CDR1 and CDR2: MRHNA, SNTAGT. The germline V and J ends were trimmed by 3 bases and 0 bases, with 6 bases remaining between them.

The J gene is TRBJ1-5, the V gene TRBV28, with D unclear. Looked up from germline, CDR1 is MDHEN and CDR2 is SYDVKM. V dropped 1 base and J dropped 1 base, with 11 bases sitting between them. CDR3 length equals 16 residues. DNA for the CDR3: TGTGCCAGCAGTTTATTGGCGAGAATGAGCAATCAGCCCCAGCATTTT. This codes for CASSLLARMSNQPQHF.

This CDR3 reads CASSPDRVTGKLFF. In DNA, the CDR3 is TGTGCCAGCTCACCGGACAGGGTCACAGGAAAACTGTTTTTT. The chain carries TRBV18 and TRBJ1-4, with 8 bases fitting TRBD1. The trim removed 3 bases at V and 10 bases at J, leaving 7 bases unmatched. Germline V gene data show CDR1 as KGHSH and CDR2 as LQKENI. CDR3 length: 14 residues.

This chain uses TRBV29-1 with TRBJ1-1; maybe TRBD1 (5 bases). V lost 6 bases to trimming and J lost 0 bases, with 11 bases between them. Germline V gene data show CDR1 as SQVTM and CDR2 as ANQGSEA. The length of the CDR3 is 13 residues. CDR3 amino acids: CSVGGLMNTEAFF. CDR3 sequence (DNA): TGCAGCGTCGGGGGACTGATGAACACTGAAGCTTTCTTT.

CDR3 amino acids: CASSVGPEGNTIYF. The CDR3 bases are TGTGCCAGCAGCGTAGGGCCAGAGGGTAACACCATATATTTT. This rearrangement joins TRBV9 to TRBJ1-3, with D unresolved. The germline gives CDR1 SGDLS, CDR2 YYNGEE. V was clipped by 0 bases and J by 7 bases, with 11 bases between them. There are 14 residues in the CDR3.

The count of this clone is one. The J gene is TRBJ1-2, the V gene TRBV6-1; D may be TRBD1 (6 bases). The CDR3 is 14 amino acids. The germline V gene encodes CDR1 MNHNS and CDR2 SASEGT. V dropped 8 bases and J dropped 4 bases, with 17 bases sitting between them. CDR3 loop: CASAKQGRLYGYTF. The CDR3 region has the DNA TGTGCCAGCGCGAAGCAGGGGAGACTCTATGGCTACACCTTC.

This chain links TRBV5-1 with TRBJ2-1; D remains unclear. The CDR3 consists of 15 residues. Germline V CDR1 and CDR2: SGHRS, YFSETQ. V lost 1 base, J lost 7 bases, and 15 bases lay in between. In DNA form, the CDR3 reads TGCGCCAGCAGCTTGCTGGGTAATATAGTTAATGAGCAGTTCTTC. Translating it yields CASSLLGNIVNEQFF.

This sequence joins TRBV5-1 and TRBJ2-1; 13 nucleotides align to TRBD2. CDR1 and CDR2 from the germline V gene are SGHRS and YFSETQ. The CDR3 totals 15 residues. V lost 4 bases to trimming and J lost 7 bases; unmatched junction nucleotides: 5. The CDR3 here is CASSLGLAGVNEQFF. The CDR3 DNA reads TGCGCCAGCAGCCTTGGACTAGCGGGGGTTAATGAGCAGTTCTTC.

CDR3 coding DNA: TGTGCCAGCAGTTCCTGGGGGACCTCGAACACTGAAGCTTTCTTT. Its protein is CASSSWGTSNTEAFF. This rearrangement joins TRBV11-2 to TRBJ1-1; weak D call: TRBD1 (5 bases). The CDR3 sequence is 15 residues long. From germline, CDR1 is SGHAT and CDR2 FQNNGV. V gave up 6 bases and J gave up 1 base, with 15 bases separating them.

This clone has only a few counts. The V and J genes are TRBV18 and TRBJ1-1, with D unclear. The CDR3 loop spans 16 amino acids. Trimming stripped 3 bases from V and 0 bases from J, with 14 bases between. Germline assignment: CDR1 KGHSH and CDR2 LQKENI. CDR3 amino acids: CASSPRQDKMNTEAFF. The DNA for the CDR3 is TGTGCCAGCTCACCGCGTCAGGATAAGATGAACACTGAAGCTTTCTTT.

The V call is TRBV30, the J call TRBJ1-6, with D possibly matching TRBD1 (6 bases). Trimming took off 3 bases at V and 7 bases at J, with 13 bases between the two ends. Germline CDR1 is GTSNPN and CDR2 is SVGIG (reference sequence). This CDR3 spans 14 amino acids. The CDR3 sequence: CAWRWGRGNSPLHF. CDR3 DNA sequence: TGTGCCTGGAGATGGGGGCGCGGGAATTCACCCCTCCACTTT.

The V gene is TRBV7-6, the J gene TRBJ2-3; TRBD1 matches 8 bases. The CDR3 contains 15 residues. V shed 5 bases and J 4 bases; nucleotides not matched to a gene: 8. CDR1 is SGHVS and CDR2 is FNYEAQ in the germline V gene. CDR3: CASSPSQGAPDTQYF. CDR3 bases: TGTGCCAGCAGCCCCAGCCAGGGGGCCCCAGATACGCAGTATTTT.

The DNA of the CDR3 is TGTGCCAGCAGCCCACCCGGGACAGGGAGGGGTGAGCAGTTCTTC. Translated, it gives CASSPPGTGRGEQFF. The chain uses TRBV7-7 and TRBJ2-1; 9 bases are a match to TRBD1. The ends lost 5 bases at V and 9 bases at J; junction bases unmatched: 11. Germline CDR1 SSHAT, CDR2 FNYEAQ (reference sequence). The CDR3 covers 15 residues. The complete variable domain, with remaining parts taken from reference TRBV7-7 and TRBJ2-1, reads GAGVSQSPRYKVTKRGQDVTLRCDPISSHATLYWYQQALGQGPEFLTYFNYEAQPDKSGLPSDRFSAERPEGSISTLTIQRTEQRDSAMYRCASSPPGTGRGEQFFGPGTRLTVL.

The V call is TRBV7-3, the J call TRBJ2-2, with a weak D call TRBD1 (6 bases). CDR1 SGHTA and CDR2 FQGTGA come from the germline V gene. The CDR3 covers 13 residues. The V end lost 5 bases, the J end lost 8 bases, and 12 bases lay between the germline ends. The CDR3 spells CASSPSGTGELFF. The CDR3 DNA reads TGTGCCAGCAGCCCATCCGGGACAGGGGAGCTGTTTTTT.

The J gene is TRBJ2-2, the V gene TRBV5-6; TRBD2 is a possible D gene (6 bases). Trimming cost V 3 bases and J 6 bases, with 12 bases left between them. Germline CDR1 and CDR2: SGHDT and YYEEEE. The CDR3 consists of 14 residues. The CDR3 protein is CASSWRAGSGELFF. For the CDR3, the DNA is TGTGCCAGCAGCTGGAGGGCAGGCTCCGGGGAGCTGTTTTTT.

The rearrangement joins TRBV2 to TRBJ2-5; D call uncertain. The ends were cut back, 6 bases at V and 2 bases at J, with 13 bases in the middle. CDR1 is SNHLY, CDR2 FYNNEI, per germline. There are 14 residues in the CDR3. For the CDR3, the DNA is TGTGCCAGCAGGGCGTCCCTTGGGCAAGAGACCCAGTACTTC. This encodes CASRASLGQETQYF.

This sequence joins TRBV19 and TRBJ1-4, with 10 bases lining up with TRBD1. Germline V lookup: CDR1 LNHDA, CDR2 SQIVND (reference sequence). The CDR3 spans 14 residues. Germline trimming cut 6 bases from V and 5 bases from J; bases unmatched to any gene: 3. The CDR3 DNA reads as TGTGCCAGTAGACAGACAGGGGGCAATGAAAAACTGTTTTTT. Amino acids: CASRQTGGNEKLFF.

V gene TRBV5-1 combines with J gene TRBJ2-2, with D hard to call. The ends were cut back, 4 bases at V and 4 bases at J, with 8 bases in the middle. Germline CDR1 reads SGHRS; CDR2 reads YFSETQ. This CDR3 region has 13 residues. The CDR3 DNA reads as TGCGCCAGCAGCCCCGAACCCACCGGGGAGCTGTTTTTT. This codes for CASSPEPTGELFF.

CDR3 loop: CASRTYSSYEQYV. Here the CDR3 DNA reads TGTGCCAGCAGAACCTACAGCTCCTACGAGCAGTACGTC. The chain employs TRBV27 and TRBJ2-7; D not certain. The germline CDR1 and CDR2 sequences are MNHEY and SMNVEV (reference sequence). V lost 6 bases and J 0 bases, leaving 9 bases between the germline ends. The CDR3 spans 13 residues.

The genes are TRBV10-2 and TRBJ1-1; no clear D gene. Germline V gene data show CDR1 as WSHSY and CDR2 as SAAADI. CDR3 length: 11 residues. Trimming pared 8 bases from V and 1 base from J, leaving 5 bases between. The CDR3 bases are TGCGCCAGCCCGGGGAACACTGAAGCTTTCTTT. Translated: CASPGNTEAFF.

The chain has TRBV30 and TRBJ2-7; D is possibly TRBD1 (5 bases). Trimming pared 2 bases from V and 7 bases from J, leaving 15 bases between. This CDR3 is 13 amino acids long. Germline V gene lookup returns CDR1 GTSNPN and CDR2 SVGIG (reference sequence). DNA of the CDR3: TGTGCCTGGAGTATCGACAGTGGTAGGGAGCAGTACTTC. Translating gives CAWSIDSGREQYF.

This chain links TRBV6-1 with TRBJ2-1; the D is unclear. Looked up from germline, CDR1 is MNHNS and CDR2 is SASEGT. The CDR3 totals 15 residues. The germline V and J ends were trimmed by 5 bases and 4 bases, with 15 bases remaining between them. CDR3 residues: CASSTLGRQYNEQFF. CDR3 DNA sequence: TGTGCCAGCAGTACCCTAGGAAGACAATACAATGAGCAGTTCTTC.

The rearrangement links TRBV28 to TRBJ2-3; D remains ambiguous. V lost 6 bases to trimming and J lost 0 bases, with 13 bases between them. This CDR3 spans 15 amino acids. In germline, CDR1 is MDHEN, CDR2 SYDVKM. The CDR3 nucleotides are TGTGCCAGCAGCTATGGCGGCACTAGCACAGATACGCAGTATTTT. It translates to CASSYGGTSTDTQYF.

This sequence joins TRBV5-4 and TRBJ1-2; no clear D gene. Per the germline V gene, CDR1 is SGHNT and CDR2 is YYREEE (reference sequence). Trimming cost V 1 base and J 0 bases, with 22 bases left between them. The CDR3 length is 19 residues. DNA of the CDR3: TGTGCCAGCAGCTTGTCCGATGGGGTGAACCGGGGAACTAACTATGGCTACACCTTC. Its translation: CASSLSDGVNRGTNYGYTF.